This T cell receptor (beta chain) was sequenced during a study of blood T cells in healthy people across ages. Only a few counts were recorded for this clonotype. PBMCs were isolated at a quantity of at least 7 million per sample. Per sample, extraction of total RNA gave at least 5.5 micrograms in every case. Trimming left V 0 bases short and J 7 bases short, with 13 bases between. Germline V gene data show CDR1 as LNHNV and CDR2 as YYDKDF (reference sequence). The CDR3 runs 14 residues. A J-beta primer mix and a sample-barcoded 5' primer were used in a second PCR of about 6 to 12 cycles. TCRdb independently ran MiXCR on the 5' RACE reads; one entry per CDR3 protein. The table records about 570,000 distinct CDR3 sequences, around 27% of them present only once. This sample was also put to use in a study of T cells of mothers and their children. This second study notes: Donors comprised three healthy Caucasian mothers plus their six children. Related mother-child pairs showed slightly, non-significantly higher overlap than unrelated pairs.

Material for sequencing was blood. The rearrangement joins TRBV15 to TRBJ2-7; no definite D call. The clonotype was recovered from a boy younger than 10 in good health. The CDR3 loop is CATSRDLTQNEQYF. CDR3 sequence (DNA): TGTGCCACCAGCAGAGATTTAACCCAGAATGAGCAGTACTTC.